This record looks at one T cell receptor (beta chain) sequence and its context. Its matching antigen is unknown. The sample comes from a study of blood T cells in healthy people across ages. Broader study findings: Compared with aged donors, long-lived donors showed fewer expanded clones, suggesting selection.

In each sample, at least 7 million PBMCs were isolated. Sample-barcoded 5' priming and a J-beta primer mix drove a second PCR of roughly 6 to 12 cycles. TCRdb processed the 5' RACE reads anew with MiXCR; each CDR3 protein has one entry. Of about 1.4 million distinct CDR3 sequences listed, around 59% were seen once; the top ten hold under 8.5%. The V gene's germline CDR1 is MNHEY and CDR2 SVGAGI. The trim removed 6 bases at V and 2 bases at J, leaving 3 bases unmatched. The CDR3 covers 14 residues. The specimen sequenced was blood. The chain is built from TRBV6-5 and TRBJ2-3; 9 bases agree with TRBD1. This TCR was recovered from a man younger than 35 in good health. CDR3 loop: CASSRDRVTDTQYF. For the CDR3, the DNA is TGTGCCAGCAGCCGGGACAGGGTCACAGATACGCAGTATTTT.